This T cell receptor beta chain was captured by sequencing in a study of blood T cell repertoires in COVID-19 (TCRdb year 2020). For context, the study as a whole: Collaborator samples came from the United States, Italy and Spain and covered acute and convalescent phases of COVID-19. The prospective study material was composed of cDNA or gDNA derived from T cells, B-cell-depleted T cells, or PBMCs. The dataset comprised deeply sampled blood TCRbeta repertoires from subjects exposed to, actively infected with, or recovered from COVID-19. The repertoires were made available in a free public database intended to serve as a resource for research on the immune response to SARS-CoV-2. Samples came from the ongoing ImmuneRACE study (first 160 participants) plus 1,254 subjects from 6 global collaborators. Sample metadata almost always included a de-identified subject ID, COVID-19 status, age in years and sex. Where available, HLA class I and class II types were obtained from metadata supplied by the sample provider rather than from assay-based typing.

The CDR3 contains 14 residues, cysteine and phenylalanine counted. CDR3 DNA is the only sequence kept; it has 42 bases, read in frame from the first base. The germline V gene (reference sequence) specifies LGHDT as CDR1 and YNNKEL as CDR2. V was cut back by 1 base and J by 1 base, leaving a gap of 8 bases between them. TCRbeta CDR3 regions were amplified from genomic DNA using the immunoSEQ Assay, a bias-controlled multiplex PCR. The original methods were these. The number of nucleated cells in each sample was estimated from the amplification of reference gene primers within the assay. To quantify the absolute abundance of each unique TCRbeta CDR3 rearrangement, sequence reads were collapsed and filtered. For each sample, productive Simpson clonality was calculated by taking the square root of Simpson's diversity index across productive rearrangements. The source is immuneACCESS, and TCRdb retained only in-frame sequences with V and J called. Part of the clones is not carried over; for the studies checked, unresolved V genes explain less than half of this, and the remainder is unexplained. V and J calls and clone size are copied from that table; D and trimming were computed from the DNA. The sample yields over 600,000 clones; over 80% were counted once. The ten largest clonotypes hold roughly 0.25% of the sample.

Results the study describes overall, beyond this receptor: The amount of clinical and demographic metadata varied by source and participant and was provided uncurated.

Collaborating institutions collected whole blood in K2EDTA tubes following their own protocols. For TCRbeta analysis, collaborators shipped samples as frozen whole blood, isolated PBMCs, or DNA extracted from either of those sample types. Turning to this clone: Its target antigen remains unknown. No quality values exist for individual bases; no much larger clone is one base distant.

The sequence links TRBV3-1 (or the pseudogene TRBV3-2) to TRBJ2-7, with a tentative D gene TRBD1 over 5 matching bases. The source of this sequence is a woman younger than 30 with acute or convalescent COVID-19. Sequencing was performed on peripheral blood. The nucleotides are TGTGCCAGCAGCCAAGCGTACAGGTCCTACGAGCAGTACTTC. Its protein is CASSQAYRSYEQYF.